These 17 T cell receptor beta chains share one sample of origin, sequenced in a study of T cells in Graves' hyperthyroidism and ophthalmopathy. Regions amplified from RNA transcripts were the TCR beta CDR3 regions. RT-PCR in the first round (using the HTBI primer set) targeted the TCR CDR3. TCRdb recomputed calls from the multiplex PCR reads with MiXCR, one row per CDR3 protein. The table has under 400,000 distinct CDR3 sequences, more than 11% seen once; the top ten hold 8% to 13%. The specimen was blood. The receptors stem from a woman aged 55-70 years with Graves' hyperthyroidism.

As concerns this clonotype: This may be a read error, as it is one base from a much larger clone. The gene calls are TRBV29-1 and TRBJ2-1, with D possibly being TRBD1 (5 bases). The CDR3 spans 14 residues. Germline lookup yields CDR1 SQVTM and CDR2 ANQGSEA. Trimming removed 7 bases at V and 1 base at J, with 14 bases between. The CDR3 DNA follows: TGCAGCGCCGAGACAGATGCATCCTACAATGAGCAGTTCTTC. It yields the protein CSAETDASYNEQFF.

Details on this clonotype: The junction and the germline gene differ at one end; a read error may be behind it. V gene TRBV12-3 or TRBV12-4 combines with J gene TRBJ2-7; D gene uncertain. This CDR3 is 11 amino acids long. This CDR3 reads CASSLRVEQSF. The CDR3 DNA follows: TGTGCCAGCAGTTTACGGGTCGAGCAGTCCTTC.

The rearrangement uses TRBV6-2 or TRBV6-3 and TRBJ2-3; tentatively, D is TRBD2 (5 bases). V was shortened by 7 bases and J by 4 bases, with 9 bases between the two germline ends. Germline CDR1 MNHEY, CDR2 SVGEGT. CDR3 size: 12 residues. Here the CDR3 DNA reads TGTGCCAGCACTTCGGAGGCAGATACGCAGTATTTT. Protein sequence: CASTSEADTQYF.

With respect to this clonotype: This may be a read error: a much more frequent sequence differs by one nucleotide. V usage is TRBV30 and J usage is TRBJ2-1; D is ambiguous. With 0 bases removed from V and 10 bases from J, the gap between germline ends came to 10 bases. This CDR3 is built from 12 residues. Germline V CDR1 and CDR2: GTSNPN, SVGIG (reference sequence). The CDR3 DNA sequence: TGTGCCTGGAGTGTCCCACTATACGAGCAGTTCTTC. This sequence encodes CAWSVPLYEQFF. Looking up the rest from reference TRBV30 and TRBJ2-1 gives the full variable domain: SQTIHQWPATLVQPVGSPLSLECTVEGTSNPNLYWYRQAAGRGLQLLFYSVGIGQISSEVPQNLSASRPQDRQFILSSKKLLLSDSGFYLCAWSVPLYEQFFGPGTRLTVL.

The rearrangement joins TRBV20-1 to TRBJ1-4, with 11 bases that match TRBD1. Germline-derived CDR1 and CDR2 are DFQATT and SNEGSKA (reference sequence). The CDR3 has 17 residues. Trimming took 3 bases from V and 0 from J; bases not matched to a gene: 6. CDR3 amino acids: CSASGQGARTTNEKLFF. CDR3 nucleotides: TGCAGTGCTAGCGGACAGGGGGCCAGAACAACTAATGAAAAACTGTTTTTT.

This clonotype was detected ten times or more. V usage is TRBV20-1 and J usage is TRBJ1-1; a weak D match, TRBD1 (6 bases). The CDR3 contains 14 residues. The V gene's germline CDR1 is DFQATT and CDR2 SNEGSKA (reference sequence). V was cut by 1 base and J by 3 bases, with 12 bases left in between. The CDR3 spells CSARANREHTEAFF. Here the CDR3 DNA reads TGCAGTGCTAGAGCGAACAGGGAGCACACTGAAGCTTTCTTT.

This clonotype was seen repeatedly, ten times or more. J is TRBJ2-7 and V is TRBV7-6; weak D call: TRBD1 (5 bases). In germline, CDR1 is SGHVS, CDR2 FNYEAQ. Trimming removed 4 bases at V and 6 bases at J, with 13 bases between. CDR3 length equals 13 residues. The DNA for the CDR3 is TGTGCCAGCAGCTCCCTGCAGGGTAGCGAGCAGTACTTC. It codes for CASSSLQGSEQYF.

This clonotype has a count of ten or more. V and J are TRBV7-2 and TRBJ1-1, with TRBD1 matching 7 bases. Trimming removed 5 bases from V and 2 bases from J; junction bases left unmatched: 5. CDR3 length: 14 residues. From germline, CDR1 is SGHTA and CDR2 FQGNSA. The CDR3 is CASSVGQHNTEAFF. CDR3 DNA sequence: TGTGCCAGCAGCGTGGGACAGCATAACACTGAAGCTTTCTTT.

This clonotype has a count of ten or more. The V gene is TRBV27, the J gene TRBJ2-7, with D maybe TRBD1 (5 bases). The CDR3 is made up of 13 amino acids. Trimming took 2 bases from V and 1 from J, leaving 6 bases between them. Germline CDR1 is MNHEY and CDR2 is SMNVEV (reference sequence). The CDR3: CASSLRGSYEQYF. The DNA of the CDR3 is TGTGCCAGCAGTTTAAGGGGTTCCTACGAGCAGTACTTC.

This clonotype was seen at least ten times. This CDR3 is CASSLAPPSGSGTGELFF. CDR3 nucleotides: TGCGCCAGCAGCTTGGCCCCCCCTAGCGGGAGTGGCACCGGGGAGCTGTTTTTT. The gene calls are TRBV5-1 and TRBJ2-2; the match to TRBD2 covers 10 bases. Trimming at V came to 0 bases and at J to 4 bases, leaving 9 bases not matched to a gene. CDR3 length: 18 amino acids. Looked up from germline, CDR1 is SGHRS and CDR2 is YFSETQ.

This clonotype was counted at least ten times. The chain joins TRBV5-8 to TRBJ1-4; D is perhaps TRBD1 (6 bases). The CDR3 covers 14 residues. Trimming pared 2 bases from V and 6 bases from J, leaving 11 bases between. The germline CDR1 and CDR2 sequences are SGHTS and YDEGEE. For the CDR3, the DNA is TGTGCCAGCAGCTTCGGGGGCGGCCATGAAAAACTGTTTTTT. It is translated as CASSFGGGHEKLFF.

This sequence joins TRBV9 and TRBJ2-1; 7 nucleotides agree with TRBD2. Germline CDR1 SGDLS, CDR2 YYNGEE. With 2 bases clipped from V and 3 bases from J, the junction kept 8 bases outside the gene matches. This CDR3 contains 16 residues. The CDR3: CASSVGPSGDYNEQFF. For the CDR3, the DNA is TGTGCCAGCAGCGTTGGCCCTAGCGGAGACTACAATGAGCAGTTCTTC.

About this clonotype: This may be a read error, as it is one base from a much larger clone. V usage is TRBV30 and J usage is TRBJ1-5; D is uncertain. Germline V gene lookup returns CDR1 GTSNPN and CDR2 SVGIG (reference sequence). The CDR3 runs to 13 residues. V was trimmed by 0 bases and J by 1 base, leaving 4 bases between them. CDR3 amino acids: CAWSVHSNQPQHF. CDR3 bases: TGTGCCTGGAGTGTACACAGCAATCAGCCCCAGCATTTT.

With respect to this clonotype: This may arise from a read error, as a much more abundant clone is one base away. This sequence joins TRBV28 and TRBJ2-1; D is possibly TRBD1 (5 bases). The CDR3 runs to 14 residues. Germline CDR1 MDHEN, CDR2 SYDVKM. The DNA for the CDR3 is TGTGCCACCCTCCCCTACGTGAAGGACAATGAGCAGCTCTTC. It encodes CATLPYVKDNEQLF.

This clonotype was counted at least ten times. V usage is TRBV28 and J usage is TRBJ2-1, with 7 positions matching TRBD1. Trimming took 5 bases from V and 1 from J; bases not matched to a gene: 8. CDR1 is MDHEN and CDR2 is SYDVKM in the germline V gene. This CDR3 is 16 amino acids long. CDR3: CASSRNRDRSYNEQFF. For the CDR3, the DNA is TGTGCCAGCAGTCGAAACCGGGACAGATCCTACAATGAGCAGTTCTTC.

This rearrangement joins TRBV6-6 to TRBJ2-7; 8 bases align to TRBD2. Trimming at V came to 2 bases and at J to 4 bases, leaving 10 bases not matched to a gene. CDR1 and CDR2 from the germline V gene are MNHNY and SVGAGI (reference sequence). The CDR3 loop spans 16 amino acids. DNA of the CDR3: TGTGCCAGCAGTTACACGACTAGCGCCCTTGGGTACGAGCAGTACTTC. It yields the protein CASSYTTSALGYEQYF.

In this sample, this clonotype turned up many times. CDR3 protein: CATSRDKGQETQYF. CDR3 DNA sequence: TGTGCCACCAGCAGAGACAAGGGCCAAGAGACCCAGTACTTC. The V gene is TRBV15, the J gene TRBJ2-5, with no clear D. V lost 0 bases to trimming and J lost 1 base, with 6 bases between them. The CDR3 has 14 residues. CDR1 and CDR2 (germline): LNHNV, YYDKDF (reference sequence).